The 23 T cell receptor beta chains below come from one sample, sequenced in a study of T cells in localized non-small cell lung cancer. The method was immunoSEQ multiplex PCR; TCRdb's version includes in-frame clones alone and lacks a portion of them. The repertoire holds tens of thousands of clones, with around 90% as singletons. The specimen was peripheral blood, collected before any cancer treatment. The receptors derive from a woman aged 40-69 years with stage I lung adenocarcinoma.

V is TRBV18 and J is TRBJ2-7; 10 bases match TRBD2. CDR3 length: 14 amino acids. Losses at the gene ends were 2 bases for V and 4 bases for J; bases not matched to a gene: 2. Germline assignment: CDR1 KGHSH and CDR2 LQKENI. The CDR3 DNA is TGTGCCAGCTCACCAGCTAGCGGGAGATACGAGCAGTACTTC. Its translation is CASSPASGRYEQYF.

Only a few counts were recorded for this clone. The chain couples TRBV6-1 to TRBJ1-4, with 8 bases fitting TRBD1. CDR3 length: 18 residues. CDR1 and CDR2 from the germline V gene are MNHNS and SASEGT. V gave up 4 bases and J gave up 6 bases; unmatched junction bases: 16. The CDR3 here is CASSAIFPTRTGYEKLFF. CDR3 bases: TGTGCCAGCAGTGCGATTTTTCCAACCAGGACAGGGTATGAAAAACTGTTTTTT.

V gene TRBV19 combines with J gene TRBJ1-1; tentatively, D is TRBD1 (5 bases). The CDR3 sequence is 14 residues long. V lost 9 bases and J 0 bases, leaving 14 bases between the germline ends. Germline CDR1 reads LNHDA; CDR2 reads SQIVND (reference sequence). Written as DNA, the CDR3 is TGTGCCAGCTGGGACGGCGGCTTGAACACTGAAGCTTTCTTT. The encoded protein is CASWDGGLNTEAFF.

This rearrangement joins TRBV28 to TRBJ1-1; perhaps TRBD1 as D (5 bases). Per germline, CDR1 MDHEN and CDR2 SYDVKM. The V end lost 2 bases, the J end lost 11 bases, and 12 bases lay between the germline ends. This CDR3 spans 12 amino acids. CDR3 loop: CASSLGNNRAFF. The CDR3 DNA follows: TGTGCCAGCAGTTTAGGGAATAACAGGGCTTTCTTT.

The genes are TRBV18 and TRBJ2-7, with D unclear. V lost 0 bases and J 2 bases, leaving 8 bases between the germline ends. CDR3 length equals 14 residues. Germline V gene lookup returns CDR1 KGHSH and CDR2 LQKENI. The CDR3 DNA reads TGTGCCAGCTCACCACCTGGCACCGCCTACGAGCAGTACTTC. This gives the protein CASSPPGTAYEQYF.

The chain joins TRBV7-2 to TRBJ2-3; D possibly corresponds to TRBD1 (5 bases). The ends were cut back, 4 bases at V and 1 base at J, with 12 bases in the middle. This CDR3 contains 15 residues. The germline V gene has CDR1 SGHTA and CDR2 FQGNSA. The CDR3 is CASSSQYRRTDTQYF. Here the CDR3 DNA reads TGTGCCAGCAGCTCGCAATACAGGCGCACAGATACGCAGTATTTT. The full variable domain, rest sourced from reference TRBV7-2 and TRBJ2-3, is GAGVSQSPSNKVTEKGKDVELRCDPISGHTALYWYRQSLGQGLEFLIYFQGNSAPDKSGLPSDRFSAERTGGSVSTLTIQRTQQEDSAVYLCASSSQYRRTDTQYFGPGTRLTVL.

The chain couples TRBV28 to TRBJ2-7; 7 bases line up with TRBD1. V trimming: 4 bases; J trimming: 9 bases; junction bases outside the gene matches: 12. In germline, CDR1 is MDHEN, CDR2 SYDVKM. CDR3 size: 14 residues. The CDR3 is CASSSPWTGEGQYF. The CDR3 DNA reads as TGTGCCAGCAGTTCACCGTGGACAGGTGAGGGGCAGTACTTC.

The chain employs TRBV5-1 and TRBJ2-5, with D perhaps matching TRBD1 or TRBD2 (7 bases each). V was clipped by 1 base and J by 3 bases, with 16 bases between them. CDR3 size: 16 residues. CDR1 SGHRS and CDR2 YFSETQ come from the germline V gene. The CDR3 DNA sequence: TGCGCCAGCAGCTTGAGCACAGGGGCGGGGGAAGAGACCCAGTACTTC. Translation: CASSLSTGAGEETQYF.

J is TRBJ1-4 and V is TRBV9; D gene uncertain. CDR3 length: 15 amino acids. The V end was cut by 3 bases, the J end by 0 bases, with 9 bases between. CDR1 and CDR2 (germline): SGDLS, YYNGEE. CDR3 sequence reads: CASSGGTATNEKLFF. DNA for the CDR3: TGTGCCAGCAGCGGCGGAACCGCAACTAATGAAAAACTGTTTTTT.

V and J are TRBV9 and TRBJ2-7, with D perhaps TRBD1 or TRBD2 (5 bases each). This CDR3 has 18 residues. CDR1 and CDR2 from the germline V gene are SGDLS and YYNGEE. Between the trimmed V and J ends, which lost 9 bases and 0 bases, there was a span of 28 bases. The CDR3 coding sequence is TGTGCCAAGAAGGAAGTACGGGAACAGGCGTGGTTCTCCTACGAGCAGTACTTC. Its protein product is CAKKEVREQAWFSYEQYF.

The chain links TRBV14 to TRBJ2-7, with D possibly TRBD2 on 6 matching bases. The CDR3 covers 13 residues. With 1 base removed from V and 7 bases from J, the gap between germline ends came to 11 bases. Germline V gene data show CDR1 as SGHDN and CDR2 as FVKESK. The CDR3 DNA reads as TGTGCCAGCAGCCAAGCCCGGGCGGGAGAGCAGTACTTC. Protein sequence: CASSQARAGEQYF. Combining the CDR3 with reference TRBV14 and TRBJ2-7 gives the whole variable domain EAGVTQFPSHSVIEKGQTVTLRCDPISGHDNLYWYRRVMGKEIKFLLHFVKESKQDESGMPNNRFLAERTGGTYSTLKVQPAELEDSGVYFCASSQARAGEQYFGPGTRLTVT.

The rearrangement links TRBV7-1 to TRBJ2-5, with D possibly being TRBD2 (6 bases). TRBV7-1 is known as an ORF, though its function is uncertain. This CDR3 comprises 15 residues. Trimming stripped 3 bases from V and 1 base from J, with 12 bases between. The CDR3 DNA is TGTGCCAGCAGCTCCCTAGCGTGGGGCCAAGAGACCCAGTACTTC. This sequence encodes CASSSLAWGQETQYF.

The chain carries TRBV4-2 and TRBJ2-1, with 11 bases aligning to TRBD2. This CDR3 has 16 residues. Unmatched junction bases numbered 4, after V lost 5 bases and J lost 1 base. Germline CDR1 and CDR2: LGHNA and YNFKEQ. In nucleotides, the CDR3 is TGTGCCAGCAGCTTGACTAGCGGGGCTTCCTACAATGAGCAGTTCTTC. Its protein product is CASSLTSGASYNEQFF.

This chain joins TRBV5-5 and TRBJ1-1, with no clear D. V lost 0 bases to trimming and J lost 0 bases, with 9 bases between them. This CDR3 has 15 amino acids. Germline-derived CDR1 and CDR2 are SGHKS and YYEKEE (reference sequence). The CDR3 nucleotides read TGTGCCAGCAGCTTGGACGGGAGCATGAACACTGAAGCTTTCTTT. Translation: CASSLDGSMNTEAFF.

The CDR3 DNA sequence: TGTGCCAGCAGCTTGGTGGGGGGATCCTACAATGAGCAGTTCTTC. Its protein is CASSLVGGSYNEQFF. The chain joins TRBV5-8 to TRBJ2-1; a weak D match, TRBD2 (6 bases). Germline CDR1 SGHTS, CDR2 YDEGEE. Trimming pared 0 bases from V and 1 base from J, leaving 8 bases between. The CDR3 spans 15 residues.

The chain has TRBV19 and TRBJ2-3; the D gene is possibly TRBD1 (6 bases). Germline V lookup: CDR1 LNHDA, CDR2 SQIVND (reference sequence). The CDR3 extends over 17 amino acids. V was pared by 1 base and J by 1 base, with 15 bases between. The CDR3 region is CASSIGNTGSGTDTQYF. The CDR3 DNA is TGTGCCAGTAGTATAGGTAATACAGGGTCCGGCACAGATACGCAGTATTTT.

The chain carries TRBV5-8 and TRBJ2-5; 14 bases fit TRBD2. J lost 5 bases, V lost 4 bases, and 4 bases had no gene match. CDR1 and CDR2 from the germline V gene are SGHTS and YDEGEE. CDR3 size: 15 residues. DNA for the CDR3: TGTGCCAGCAGCCCTGGACTAGCGGGAGGCGAGACCCAGTACTTC. The encoded protein is CASSPGLAGGETQYF.

The chain has TRBV7-9 and TRBJ1-4, with a tentative D call TRBD1 (5 bases). V was trimmed by 6 bases and J by 8 bases, leaving 19 bases between them. The CDR3 runs 15 residues. Germline V gene sequence: CDR1 SEHNR, CDR2 FQNEAQ (reference sequence). The CDR3 DNA sequence: TGTGCCAGCAGTAAACCCGAGGGGTCGGACGAAAAACTGTTTTTT. Translated, it gives CASSKPEGSDEKLFF.

The V gene is TRBV4-1, the J gene TRBJ2-1, with D perhaps matching TRBD1 or TRBD2 (6 bases each). Trimming took off 5 bases at V and 8 bases at J, with 19 bases between the two ends. Germline V gene lookup returns CDR1 MGHRA and CDR2 YSYEKL. The CDR3 consists of 15 residues. CDR3 in DNA: TGCGCCAGCAGCGCCTCTCGGGGGCAGCTCCATGAGCAGTTCTTC. Its translation is CASSASRGQLHEQFF.

This clone was recorded a few times. The genes are TRBV30 and TRBJ1-5; possible D gene TRBD1, 5 bases. The length of the CDR3 is 16 residues. V lost 0 bases and J lost 2, with 14 bases in between. Germline CDR1 GTSNPN, CDR2 SVGIG (reference sequence). CDR3 sequence: CAWSVPTAGGNQPQHF. The CDR3 DNA reads TGTGCCTGGAGTGTCCCGACAGCGGGGGGCAATCAGCCCCAGCATTTT.

The rearrangement uses TRBV6-1 and TRBJ2-7; no clear D gene. This CDR3 region has 13 residues. CDR1 MNHNS and CDR2 SASEGT come from the germline V gene. V shed 3 bases and J shed 2 bases, with 8 bases lying between them. The CDR3 bases are TGTGCCAGCAGTGATGGAACGACCTACGAGCAGTACTTC. This encodes CASSDGTTYEQYF.

The chain uses TRBV19 and TRBJ1-2; D gene unclear. The CDR3 spans 14 residues. Looked up from germline, CDR1 is LNHDA and CDR2 is SQIVND (reference sequence). V lost 7 bases and J lost 5, with 17 bases in between. CDR3 nucleotides: TGTGCCAGTAAAGGCCAGTCAGACTTTTATGGCTACACCTTC. This codes for CASKGQSDFYGYTF.

This clone was recorded only once. The rearrangement links TRBV5-1 to TRBJ2-7, with 11 positions matching TRBD1. Unmatched junction bases numbered 3, after V lost 1 base and J lost 3 bases. CDR1 and CDR2 from the germline V gene are SGHRS and YFSETQ. The CDR3 is made up of 15 amino acids. CDR3 residues: CASSLSGTGGYEQYF. CDR3 in DNA: TGCGCCAGCAGCTTGTCCGGGACAGGGGGCTACGAGCAGTACTTC. Full variable domain (outside the CDR3, taken from reference TRBV5-1 and TRBJ2-7): KAGVTQTPRYLIKTRGQQVTLSCSPISGHRSVSWYQQTPGQGLQFLFEYFSETQRNKGNFPGRFSGRQFSNSRSEMNVSTLELGDSALYLCASSLSGTGGYEQYFGPGTRLTVT.